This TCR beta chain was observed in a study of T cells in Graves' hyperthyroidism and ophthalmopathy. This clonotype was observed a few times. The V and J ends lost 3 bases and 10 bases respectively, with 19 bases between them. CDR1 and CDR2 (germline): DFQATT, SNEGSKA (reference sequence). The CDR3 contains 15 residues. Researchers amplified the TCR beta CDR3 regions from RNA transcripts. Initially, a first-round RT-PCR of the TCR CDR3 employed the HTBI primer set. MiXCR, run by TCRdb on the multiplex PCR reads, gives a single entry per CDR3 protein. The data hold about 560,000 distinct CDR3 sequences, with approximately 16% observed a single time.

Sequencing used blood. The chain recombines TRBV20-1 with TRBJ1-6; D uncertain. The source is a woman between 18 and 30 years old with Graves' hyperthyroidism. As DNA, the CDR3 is TGCAGTGCTAGCAGAGATTCAGGTACCGGCTCACCCCTCCACTTT. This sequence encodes CSASRDSGTGSPLHF.